This TCR beta chain was found in a study of shared clonotypes between healthy human individuals. The overall study: The plates for each donor numbered three CD4 naive, three CD4 memory, two CD8 naive and one CD8 memory.

Study-level results: Among donors, sharing of clonotypes was expected to be affected by sequencing depth. Clonotypes shared by all four sorted-subset donors had higher generation probabilities than non-shared clonotypes. The study found roughly 5% of naive CD4 clonotypes shared across a few donors.

Remarks on this clone: Its target is unknown.

Measured with immunoSEQ multiplex PCR; TCRdb has only the in-frame clones, and not every one. Of over a million clones listed, under 99% were seen once; the top ten hold about 0.45%. V was pared by 3 bases and J by 8 bases, with 6 bases of the junction left unmatched. This CDR3 comprises 14 residues. The V gene's germline CDR1 is KGHSH and CDR2 LQKENI. Source material: naive CD4+ T cells sorted from blood. Indicated subset: CD45RA+ positively selected. This clonotype was obtained from a man aged 25 to 40 in good health. The V call is TRBV18, the J call TRBJ1-4; TRBD1 matches 7 bases. CDR3 coding DNA: TGTGCCAGCTCACCCCGGGACAGTGAAGAAAAACTGTTTTTT. It encodes CASSPRDSEEKLFF.